These 23 T cell receptor beta chains were all obtained from the same sample, sequenced in a study of Graves' ophthalmopathy and Graves' hyperthyroidism. Transcripts of RNA were the source for amplifying TCR beta CDR3 regions. Second-round multiplex PCR came after a first-round RT-PCR that employed HTBI primers. TCRdb fed the multiplex PCR reads into MiXCR, producing one record per CDR3 protein. Here the sample spans about 15,000 distinct CDR3 sequences, 46% being singletons. The sample taken for sequencing was peripheral blood. The receptor source for this set is a woman between 35 and 50 years old with stable Graves' hyperthyroidism.

This chain connects TRBV5-6 to TRBJ2-3, with 10 bases matching TRBD2. With V trimmed by 0 bases and J by 5 bases, 0 bases remained unmatched. The germline V gene encodes CDR1 SGHDT and CDR2 YYEEEE. This CDR3 contains 14 residues. DNA for the CDR3: TGTGCCAGCAGCTTGGGACTAGCGGGAGATACGCAGTATTTT. Its protein product is CASSLGLAGDTQYF.

The CDR3 protein is CASSVRVGSPLHF. In DNA, the CDR3 is TGTGCCAGCAGCGTAAGGGTTGGGTCACCCCTCCACTTT. The chain joins TRBV9 to TRBJ1-6; unclear D gene. Trimming took 1 base from V and 10 from J, leaving 9 bases between them. Germline V CDR1 and CDR2: SGDLS, YYNGEE. The CDR3 runs 13 residues.

This chain connects TRBV29-1 to TRBJ2-1, with 8 bases identical to TRBD1. V was clipped by 7 bases and J by 8 bases; unmatched bases: 10. Germline-derived CDR1 and CDR2 are SQVTM and ANQGSEA. The CDR3 spans 13 residues. The CDR3 reads CSDNQGAWDEQFF. The CDR3, as DNA: TGCAGCGACAACCAGGGGGCCTGGGATGAGCAGTTCTTC.

This clonotype has a count of ten or more. This chain links TRBV7-9 with TRBJ2-1, with D possibly being TRBD2 (6 bases). The CDR3 totals 14 residues. Germline values: CDR1 SEHNR, CDR2 FQNEAQ (reference sequence). V lost 6 bases and J 5 bases, leaving 14 bases between the germline ends. CDR3 loop: CASSPLGGDNEQFF. The CDR3 region has the DNA TGTGCCAGCAGTCCCCTGGGGGGAGACAATGAGCAGTTCTTC. Using reference TRBV7-9 and TRBJ2-1 for the parts outside the CDR3, the full variable domain is DTGVSQNPRHKITKRGQNVTFRCDPISEHNRLYWYRQTLGQGPEFLTYFQNEAQLEKSRLLSDRFSAERPKGSFSTLEIQRTEQGDSAMYLCASSPLGGDNEQFFGPGTRLTVL.

In its sample, this clonotype was seen many times. This sequence joins TRBV7-3 and TRBJ2-3; D might be TRBD1 or TRBD2, each matching 5 bases. Trimming cost V 5 bases and J 3 bases, with 12 bases left between them. Germline CDR1 reads SGHTA; CDR2 reads FQGTGA. The CDR3 totals 14 residues. The CDR3, as DNA: TGTGCCAGCAGCCAAGAGGGGATTACAGATACGCAGTATTTT. Its translation is CASSQEGITDTQYF.

This chain uses TRBV2 with TRBJ2-7, with D perhaps being TRBD1 or TRBD2 (6 bases each). The ends were cut back, 3 bases at V and 2 bases at J, with 11 bases in the middle. The length of the CDR3 is 14 residues. Germline V CDR1 and CDR2: SNHLY, FYNNEI. CDR3 amino acids: CASSDGGLTYEQYF. CDR3 in DNA: TGTGCCAGCAGTGACGGGGGCCTGACCTACGAGCAGTACTTC.

This clonotype was picked up one time. The junction departs from germline at one end; a sequencing error may be responsible. This chain connects TRBV7-3 to TRBJ2-6; no clear D gene. CDR3 length: 15 residues. The germline CDR1 and CDR2 sequences are SGHTA and FQGTGA. The CDR3 here is CASSATYSGSNALTF. CDR3 in DNA: TGTGCCAGCAGCGCGACTTACTCTGGGTCCAACGCCCTGACTTTC. Combining the CDR3 with reference TRBV7-3 and TRBJ2-6 gives the whole variable domain GAGVSQTPSNKVTEKGKYVELRCDPISGHTALYWYRQSLGQGPEFLIYFQGTGAADDSGLPNDRFFAVRPEGSVSTLKIQRTERGDSAVYLCASSATYSGSNALTFGAGSRLTVL.

The chain recombines TRBV25-1 with TRBJ1-2; D possibly corresponds to TRBD1 (5 bases). The CDR3 runs 14 residues. Between the trimmed V and J ends, which lost 7 bases and 4 bases, there was a span of 16 bases. Per germline, CDR1 MGHDK and CDR2 SYGVNS. The CDR3 spells CASTASGTSYGYTF. As DNA, the CDR3 is TGTGCCAGCACAGCCTCGGGGACCTCCTATGGCTACACCTTC.

This clonotype was counted many times. The J gene is TRBJ1-1, the V gene TRBV9; D is possibly TRBD1 (5 bases). Germline CDR1 reads SGDLS; CDR2 reads YYNGEE. This CDR3 has 12 amino acids. Between the trimmed V and J ends, which lost 4 bases and 7 bases, there was a span of 11 bases. The CDR3 DNA is TGTGCCAGCAGCCCCGGGGGACTTGAAGCTTTCTTT. As protein: CASSPGGLEAFF.

V gene TRBV20-1 combines with J gene TRBJ2-7; D is tentatively TRBD1 or TRBD2 (6 bases each). The CDR3 spans 14 residues. Germline V CDR1 and CDR2: DFQATT, SNEGSKA (reference sequence). V shed 6 bases and J shed 3 bases, with 18 bases lying between them. CDR3 loop: CSATTRGRSYEQYF. The CDR3 region has the DNA TGCAGTGCAACGACTAGGGGGAGAAGCTACGAGCAGTACTTC.

This chain uses TRBV5-8 with TRBJ2-3, with D perhaps being TRBD1 or TRBD2 (5 bases each). The CDR3 covers 15 residues. Deletions cut 4 bases from V and 1 base from J, with 13 bases between. The V gene's germline CDR1 is SGHTS and CDR2 YDEGEE. The CDR3 nucleotides read TGTGCCAGCAGCAGGGGACCCACACGCACAGATACGCAGTATTTT. Its translation: CASSRGPTRTDTQYF.

This clonotype was picked up many times. This chain connects TRBV20-1 to TRBJ1-6; D perhaps matches TRBD1 (6 bases). The germline gives CDR1 DFQATT, CDR2 SNEGSKA (reference sequence). The V end was cut by 0 bases, the J end by 8 bases, with 11 bases between. The CDR3 contains 14 residues. CDR3 sequence (DNA): TGCAGTGCTAGAGAGGACAGCGGGGATTCACCCCTCCACTTT. This encodes CSAREDSGDSPLHF.

This chain joins TRBV7-9 and TRBJ2-7, with 7 bases identical to TRBD1. Germline V gene sequence: CDR1 SEHNR, CDR2 FQNEAQ (reference sequence). Losses at the gene ends were 1 base for V and 4 bases for J; bases not matched to a gene: 10. The CDR3 length is 16 residues. The CDR3 DNA sequence: TGTGCCAGCAGCTTAGGAGAAGGGGGCGATGGGTACGAGCAGTACTTC. Protein: CASSLGEGGDGYEQYF.

This rearrangement joins TRBV9 to TRBJ1-6; the D is unclear. The germline CDR1 and CDR2 sequences are SGDLS and YYNGEE. The V end lost 8 bases, the J end lost 6 bases, and 9 bases lay between the germline ends. This CDR3 contains 12 residues. The CDR3 coding sequence is TGTGCCAGTAGTGGTAGTAATTCACCCCTCCACTTT. This sequence encodes CASSGSNSPLHF.

The J gene is TRBJ2-1, the V gene TRBV20-1, with D maybe TRBD2 (5 bases). CDR1 is DFQATT, CDR2 SNEGSKA, per germline (reference sequence). The CDR3 is 14 amino acids. Trimming took 0 bases from V and 4 from J, leaving 10 bases between them. CDR3 loop: CSARDRPGYNEQFF. DNA of the CDR3: TGCAGTGCTAGAGATAGACCGGGGTACAATGAGCAGTTCTTC.

This clonotype was seen many times. The chain couples TRBV6-4 to TRBJ2-1, with 8 bases aligning to TRBD2. The CDR3 has 14 residues. After removal of 3 bases from V and 6 bases from J, the junction contained 4 bases not matched to a gene. Germline V gives CDR1 MRHNA, CDR2 SNTAGT. The CDR3 here is CASSESGSRNEQFF. The CDR3 coding sequence is TGTGCCAGCAGTGAAAGCGGGAGTCGCAATGAGCAGTTCTTC.

The V and J genes are TRBV19 and TRBJ2-3, with a weak D call TRBD2 (7 bases). Trimming left V 2 bases short and J 6 bases short, with 15 bases between. There are 15 residues in the CDR3. Germline CDR1 reads LNHDA; CDR2 reads SQIVND (reference sequence). This chain's CDR3 is CASSISGADRDTQYF. In DNA form, the CDR3 reads TGTGCCAGTAGTATAAGCGGGGCCGACAGGGATACGCAGTATTTT.

This clonotype was seen only a few times. With a much larger clone just one base away, this may be a read error. V gene TRBV7-9 combines with J gene TRBJ1-2; D not resolved. V lost 0 bases and J 11 bases, leaving 13 bases between the germline ends. The CDR3 loop spans 13 amino acids. CDR1 and CDR2 from the germline V gene are SEHNR and FQNEAQ (reference sequence). The CDR3 bases are TGTGCCAGCAGCTTAGCGCGGGCAGAAGAATACACCTTC. It translates to CASSLARAEEYTF. The full variable domain, its missing parts supplied by reference TRBV7-9 and TRBJ1-2, is DTGVSQNPRHKITKRGQNVTFRCDPISEHNRLYWYRQTLGQGPEFLTYFQNEAQLEKSRLLSDRFSAERPKGSFSTLEIQRTEQGDSAMYLCASSLARAEEYTFGSGTRLTVV.

This chain connects TRBV7-8 to TRBJ2-7; D may correspond to TRBD1 or TRBD2 (6 bases each). The CDR3 loop spans 16 amino acids. The ends were cut back, 0 bases at V and 4 bases at J, with 16 bases in the middle. Germline V gene lookup returns CDR1 SGHVS and CDR2 FQNEAQ. The CDR3 DNA reads as TGTGCCAGCAGCTTAGCGAGGTCGGGGGCACCATACGAGCAGTACTTC. Translated: CASSLARSGAPYEQYF.

This clonotype is medium-sized. The chain employs TRBV2 and TRBJ2-1, with 8 bases identical to TRBD1. The ends lost 6 bases at V and 5 bases at J; junction bases unmatched: 9. Germline values: CDR1 SNHLY, CDR2 FYNNEI. The CDR3 has 15 residues. CDR3: CASRKDREWNNEQFF. CDR3 in DNA: TGTGCCAGCAGGAAGGACAGGGAGTGGAACAATGAGCAGTTCTTC.

On this clonotype itself: Relative to the germline gene, one junction end is altered; a read error may explain this. The chain carries TRBV2 and TRBJ2-5; a weak D match, TRBD2 (6 bases). CDR1 and CDR2 (germline): SNHLY, FYNNEI. This CDR3 comprises 14 residues. CDR3 in DNA: TGTGACAGCAGTTTGGAGCCAGCGGGAGAGACCCAGTACTTC. This translates into CDSSLEPAGETQYF. Full variable domain (remainder filled in from reference TRBV2 and TRBJ2-5): EPEVTQTPSHQVTQMGQEVILRCVPISNHLYFYWYRQILGQKVEFLVSFYNNEISEKSEIFDDQFSVERPDGSNFTLKIRSTKLEDSAMYFCDSSLEPAGETQYFGPGTRLLVL.

This clonotype was counted between two and nine times. V is TRBV24-1 and J is TRBJ2-3; 7 nucleotides agree with TRBD2. This CDR3 region has 19 residues. V lost 1 base, J lost 3 bases, and 15 bases stayed unmatched. The germline V gene encodes CDR1 KGHDR and CDR2 SFDVKD. Here the CDR3 reads CATSDFGGRSLVGTDTQYF. The CDR3 nucleotides read TGTGCCACCAGTGATTTCGGCGGGAGATCATTGGTGGGAACAGATACGCAGTATTTT.

By sample fraction, this clonotype is medium-sized (0.01 to 0.1%). This chain uses TRBV10-3 with TRBJ2-1, with 14 bases fitting TRBD2. Germline V gene sequence: CDR1 ENHRY, CDR2 SYGVKD. V shed 10 bases, J shed 9 bases, and the junction held 11 bases outside the gene matches. This CDR3 is 15 amino acids long. The CDR3 region is CATAGTSGSRVEQFF. As DNA, the CDR3 is TGTGCCACCGCCGGGACTAGCGGGAGTAGGGTTGAGCAGTTCTTC.